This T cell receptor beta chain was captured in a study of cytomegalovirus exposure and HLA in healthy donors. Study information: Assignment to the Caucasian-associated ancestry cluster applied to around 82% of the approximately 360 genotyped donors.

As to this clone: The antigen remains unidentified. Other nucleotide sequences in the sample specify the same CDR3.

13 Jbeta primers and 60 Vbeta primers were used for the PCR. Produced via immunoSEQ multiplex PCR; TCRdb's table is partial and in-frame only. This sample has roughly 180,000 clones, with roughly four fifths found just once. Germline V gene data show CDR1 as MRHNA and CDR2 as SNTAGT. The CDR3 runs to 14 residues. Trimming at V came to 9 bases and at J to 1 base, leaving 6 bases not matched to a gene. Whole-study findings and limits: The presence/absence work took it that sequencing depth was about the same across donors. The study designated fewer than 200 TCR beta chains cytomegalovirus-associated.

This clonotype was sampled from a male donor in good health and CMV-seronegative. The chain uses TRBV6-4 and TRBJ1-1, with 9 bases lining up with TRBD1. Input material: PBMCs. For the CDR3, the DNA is TGTGCCAGTTCCCCGGGACAGGGGAACACTGAAGCTTTCTTT. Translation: CASSPGQGNTEAFF.